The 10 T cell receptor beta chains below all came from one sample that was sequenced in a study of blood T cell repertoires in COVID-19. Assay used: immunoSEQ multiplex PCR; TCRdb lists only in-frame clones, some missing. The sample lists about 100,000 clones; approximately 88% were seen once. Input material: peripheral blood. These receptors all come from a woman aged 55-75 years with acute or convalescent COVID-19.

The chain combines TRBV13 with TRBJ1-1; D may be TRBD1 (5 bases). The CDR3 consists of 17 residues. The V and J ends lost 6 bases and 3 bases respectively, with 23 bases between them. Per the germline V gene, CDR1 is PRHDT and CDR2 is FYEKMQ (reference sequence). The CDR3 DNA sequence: TGTGCCAGCAGTTCCCCCCCTTATACGACAGTTTACACTGAAGCTTTCTTT. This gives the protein CASSSPPYTTVYTEAFF.

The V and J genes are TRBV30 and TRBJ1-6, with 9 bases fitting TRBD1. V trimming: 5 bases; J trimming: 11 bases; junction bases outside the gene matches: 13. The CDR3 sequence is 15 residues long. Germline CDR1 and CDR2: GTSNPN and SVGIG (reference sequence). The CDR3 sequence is CAWARGQGRLAPLHF. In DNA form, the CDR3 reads TGTGCCTGGGCCCGGGGACAGGGAAGATTGGCACCCCTCCACTTT. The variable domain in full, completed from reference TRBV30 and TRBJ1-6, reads SQTIHQWPATLVQPVGSPLSLECTVEGTSNPNLYWYRQAAGRGLQLLFYSVGIGQISSEVPQNLSASRPQDRQFILSSKKLLLSDSGFYLCAWARGQGRLAPLHFGNGTRLTVT.

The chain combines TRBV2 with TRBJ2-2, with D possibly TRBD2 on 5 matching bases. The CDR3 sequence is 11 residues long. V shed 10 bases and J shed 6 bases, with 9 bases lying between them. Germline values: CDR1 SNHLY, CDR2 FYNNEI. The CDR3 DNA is TGTGCCACGTCGAGGGCCGGGGAGCTGTTTTTT. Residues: CATSRAGELFF.

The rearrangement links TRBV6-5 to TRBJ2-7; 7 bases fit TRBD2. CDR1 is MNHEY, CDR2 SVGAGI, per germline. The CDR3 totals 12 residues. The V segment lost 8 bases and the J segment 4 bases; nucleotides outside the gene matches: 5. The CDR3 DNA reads TGTGCCAGCGGGGGAGGGACTTACGAGCAGTACTTC. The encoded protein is CASGGGTYEQYF.

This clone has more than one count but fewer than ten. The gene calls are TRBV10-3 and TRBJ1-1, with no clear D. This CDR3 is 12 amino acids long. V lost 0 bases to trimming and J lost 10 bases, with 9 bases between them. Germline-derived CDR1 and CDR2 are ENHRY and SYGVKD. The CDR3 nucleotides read TGTGCCATCAGTGAGTCCTCGTCGGGAGCTTTCTTT. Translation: CAISESSSGAFF.

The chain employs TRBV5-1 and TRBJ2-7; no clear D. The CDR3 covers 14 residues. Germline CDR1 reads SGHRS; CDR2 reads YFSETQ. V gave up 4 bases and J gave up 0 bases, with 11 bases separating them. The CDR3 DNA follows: TGCGCCAGCAGCCTTGACATGAGCTCCTACGAGCAGTACTTC. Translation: CASSLDMSSYEQYF.

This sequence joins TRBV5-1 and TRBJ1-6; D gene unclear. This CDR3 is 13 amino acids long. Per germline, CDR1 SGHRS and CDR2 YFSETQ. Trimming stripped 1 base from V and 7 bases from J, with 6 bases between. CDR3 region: CASSLSGNSPLHF. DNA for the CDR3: TGCGCCAGCAGCTTGTCGGGAAATTCACCCCTCCACTTT.

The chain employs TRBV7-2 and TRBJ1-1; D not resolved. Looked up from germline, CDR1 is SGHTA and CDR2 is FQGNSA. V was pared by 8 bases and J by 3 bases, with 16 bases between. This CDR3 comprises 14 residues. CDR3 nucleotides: TGTGCCAGCCGACAAGACACATATCACACTGAAGCTTTCTTT. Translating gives CASRQDTYHTEAFF. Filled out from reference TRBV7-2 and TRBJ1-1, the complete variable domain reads GAGVSQSPSNKVTEKGKDVELRCDPISGHTALYWYRQSLGQGLEFLIYFQGNSAPDKSGLPSDRFSAERTGGSVSTLTIQRTQQEDSAVYLCASRQDTYHTEAFFGQGTRLTVV.

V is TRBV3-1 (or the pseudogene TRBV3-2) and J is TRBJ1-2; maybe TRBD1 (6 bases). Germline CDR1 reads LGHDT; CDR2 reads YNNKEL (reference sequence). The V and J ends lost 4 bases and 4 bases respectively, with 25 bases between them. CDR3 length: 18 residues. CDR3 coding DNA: TGTGCCAGCAGCCGTCTCCCGGACAGCCTCCCCGAAGGCTATGGCTACACCTTC. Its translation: CASSRLPDSLPEGYGYTF.

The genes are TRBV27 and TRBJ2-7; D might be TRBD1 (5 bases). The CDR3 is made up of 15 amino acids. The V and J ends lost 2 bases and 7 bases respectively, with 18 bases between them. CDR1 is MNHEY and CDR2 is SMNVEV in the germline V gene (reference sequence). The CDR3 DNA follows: TGTGCCAGCAGTTTAAGACACCCCAGGGTGGAAGAGCAGTACTTC. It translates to CASSLRHPRVEEQYF.